The text below deals with one TCR beta chain. Its target is unknown. This entry comes from a study of cytomegalovirus exposure and HLA in healthy donors. Turning to the study itself: The 100 to 150 validation repertoires and the approximately 700 first-cohort repertoires shared a platform, a later analysis reported.

Assay: immunoSEQ multiplex PCR; the TCRdb copy retains only in-frame clones and omits some. Here the sample spans about 200,000 clones, less than 85% being singletons. V lost 4 bases and J 8 bases, leaving 9 bases between the germline ends. This CDR3 region has 11 residues. Germline V gene lookup returns CDR1 SGHRS and CDR2 YFSETQ. Study-level findings and limits: It was confirmed in vitro that a few of the CMV-associated chains were specific for CMV antigens. The authors enumerated some 160 TCR beta chains as linked to cytomegalovirus. Later, an analysis found that TCR clusters from the first cohort tended to co-occur in the 120 validation repertoires.

The TCR comes from a young woman in good health and CMV-seronegative. The chain carries TRBV5-1 and TRBJ1-1; TRBD1 might be the D (6 bases). The source material was PBMCs. The CDR3 sequence: CASSAGTEAFF. CDR3 sequence (DNA): TGCGCCAGCAGCGCTGGGACAGAAGCTTTCTTT.